The entry that follows covers one T cell receptor (beta chain) sequence. Its antigen is not identified. This sample was included in a study of OX40 agonist ivuxolimab in advanced cancers. Study-level information: At 82.7% male, the cohort had a mean age of about 60 years, ranging from 23 to 79. General study points: Low levels of normalized T-cell clonal expansion also appeared in some nonresponders. Within 6 weeks, CD4+ and CD8+ blood T cells expanded clonally at 0.1 to 3.0 mg/kg.

Measured with immunoSEQ multiplex PCR; TCRdb has only the in-frame clones, and not every one. This sample has about 120,000 clones; 85% to 95% occur once, and the top ten carry 0.15% to 0.17%. This receptor was identified in an adult with an advanced solid tumor such as melanoma, head and neck, liver or kidney cancer. Sample: CD4+ or CD8+ T cells sorted from blood, taken in a trial of the OX40 agonist ivuxolimab.

The CDR3: CASSAQGWEQFF. The CDR3 DNA follows: TGTGCCAGCAGCGCACAGGGCTGGGAGCAGTTCTTC. The rearrangement links TRBV7-3 to TRBJ2-1; possible D gene TRBD1, 6 bases. V lost 5 bases and J 10 bases, leaving 12 bases between the germline ends. The CDR3 consists of 12 residues. The V gene's germline CDR1 is SGHTA and CDR2 FQGTGA.